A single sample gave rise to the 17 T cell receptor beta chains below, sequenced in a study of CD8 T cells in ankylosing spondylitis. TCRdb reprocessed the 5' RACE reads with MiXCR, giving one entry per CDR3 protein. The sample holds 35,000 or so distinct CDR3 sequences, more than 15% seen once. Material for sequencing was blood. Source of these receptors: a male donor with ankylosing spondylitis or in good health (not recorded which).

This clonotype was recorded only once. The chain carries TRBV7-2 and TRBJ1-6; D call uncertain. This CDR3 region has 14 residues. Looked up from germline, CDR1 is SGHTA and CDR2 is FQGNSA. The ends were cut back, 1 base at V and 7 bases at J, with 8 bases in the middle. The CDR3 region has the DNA TGTGCCAGCAGCTTAGTGGGCGGGAATTCACCCCTCCACTTT. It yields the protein CASSLVGGNSPLHF.

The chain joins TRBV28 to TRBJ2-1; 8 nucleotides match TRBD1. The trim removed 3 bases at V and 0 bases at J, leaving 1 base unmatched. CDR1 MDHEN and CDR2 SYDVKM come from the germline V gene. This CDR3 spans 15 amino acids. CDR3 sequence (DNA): TGTGCCAGCAGTTTTACAGGGGGCTCCTACAATGAGCAGTTCTTC. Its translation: CASSFTGGSYNEQFF.

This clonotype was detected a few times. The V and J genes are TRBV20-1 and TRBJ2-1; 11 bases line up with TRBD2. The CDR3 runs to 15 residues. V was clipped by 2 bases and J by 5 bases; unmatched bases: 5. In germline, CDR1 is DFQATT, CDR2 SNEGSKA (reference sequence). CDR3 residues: CSARPGTSGDNEQFF. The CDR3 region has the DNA TGCAGTGCTAGACCCGGGACTAGCGGTGACAATGAGCAGTTCTTC.

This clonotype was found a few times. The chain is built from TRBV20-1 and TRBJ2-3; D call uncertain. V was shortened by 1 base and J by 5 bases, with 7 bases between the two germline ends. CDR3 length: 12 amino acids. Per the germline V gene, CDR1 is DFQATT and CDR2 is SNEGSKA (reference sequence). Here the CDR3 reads CSARAPEDTQYF. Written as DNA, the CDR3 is TGCAGTGCTAGAGCCCCTGAAGATACGCAGTATTTT.

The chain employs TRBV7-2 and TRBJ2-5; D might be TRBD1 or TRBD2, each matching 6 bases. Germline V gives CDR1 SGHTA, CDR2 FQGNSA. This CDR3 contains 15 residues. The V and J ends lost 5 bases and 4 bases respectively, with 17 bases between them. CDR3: CASSPLFGGPETQYF. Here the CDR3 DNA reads TGTGCCAGCAGCCCCCTTTTTGGGGGGCCAGAGACCCAGTACTTC.

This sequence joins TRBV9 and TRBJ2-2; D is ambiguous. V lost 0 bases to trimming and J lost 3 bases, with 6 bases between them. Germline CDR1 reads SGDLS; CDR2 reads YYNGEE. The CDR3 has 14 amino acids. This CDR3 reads CASSVGRDTGELFF. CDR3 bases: TGTGCCAGCAGCGTAGGACGGGACACCGGGGAGCTGTTTTTT. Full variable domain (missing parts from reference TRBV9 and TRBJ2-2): DSGVTQTPKHLITATGQRVTLRCSPRSGDLSVYWYQQSLDQGLQFLIQYYNGEERAKGNILERFSAQQFPDLHSELNLSSLELGDSALYFCASSVGRDTGELFFGEGSRLTVL.

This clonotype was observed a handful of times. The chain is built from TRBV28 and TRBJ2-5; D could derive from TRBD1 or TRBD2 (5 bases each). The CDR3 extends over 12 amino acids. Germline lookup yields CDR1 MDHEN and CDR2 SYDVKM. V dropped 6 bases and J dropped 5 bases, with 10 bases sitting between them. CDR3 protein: CASRGDEETQYF. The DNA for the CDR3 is TGTGCCAGCAGGGGGGACGAGGAGACCCAGTACTTC.

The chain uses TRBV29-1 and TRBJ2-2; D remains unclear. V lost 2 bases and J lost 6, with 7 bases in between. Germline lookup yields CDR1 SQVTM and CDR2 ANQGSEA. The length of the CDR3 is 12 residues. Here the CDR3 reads CSVELGSGELFF. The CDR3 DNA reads TGCAGCGTTGAACTGGGGTCCGGGGAGCTGTTTTTT.

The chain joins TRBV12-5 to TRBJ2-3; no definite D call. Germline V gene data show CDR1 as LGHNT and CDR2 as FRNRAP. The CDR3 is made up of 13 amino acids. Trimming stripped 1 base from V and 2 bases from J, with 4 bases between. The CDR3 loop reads CASGLEVTDTQYF. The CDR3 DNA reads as TGTGCTAGTGGTTTGGAAGTCACAGATACGCAGTATTTT. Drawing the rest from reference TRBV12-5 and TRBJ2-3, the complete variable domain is DARVTQTPRHKVTEMGQEVTMRCQPILGHNTVFWYRQTMMQGLELLAYFRNRAPLDDSGMPKDRFSAEMPDATLATLKIQPSEPRDSAVYFCASGLEVTDTQYFGPGTRLTVL.

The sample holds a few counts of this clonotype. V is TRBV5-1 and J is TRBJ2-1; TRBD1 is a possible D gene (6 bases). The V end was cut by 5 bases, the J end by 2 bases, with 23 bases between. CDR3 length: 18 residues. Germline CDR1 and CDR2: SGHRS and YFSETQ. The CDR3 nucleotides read TGCGCCAGCAGTTCCTCAGACCCCCCAGGGGTGGCCTACAATGAGCAGTTCTTC. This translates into CASSSSDPPGVAYNEQFF.

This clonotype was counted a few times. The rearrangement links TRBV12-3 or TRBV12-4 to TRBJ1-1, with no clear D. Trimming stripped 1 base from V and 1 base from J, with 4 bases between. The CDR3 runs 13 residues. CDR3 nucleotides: TGTGCCAGCAGTTTAGAATGGAACACTGAAGCTTTCTTT. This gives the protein CASSLEWNTEAFF.

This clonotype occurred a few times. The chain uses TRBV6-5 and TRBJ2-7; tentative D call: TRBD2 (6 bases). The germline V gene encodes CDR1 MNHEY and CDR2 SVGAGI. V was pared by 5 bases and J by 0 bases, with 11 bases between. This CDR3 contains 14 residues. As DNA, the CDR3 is TGTGCCAGCAGTCGTAGCGGTAGCTCCTACGAGCAGTACTTC. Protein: CASSRSGSSYEQYF.

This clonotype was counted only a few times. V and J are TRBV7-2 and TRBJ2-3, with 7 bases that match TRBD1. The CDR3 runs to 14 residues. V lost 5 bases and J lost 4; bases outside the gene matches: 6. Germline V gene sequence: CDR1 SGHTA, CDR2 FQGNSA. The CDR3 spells CASSEWTGPDTQYF. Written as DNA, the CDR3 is TGTGCCAGCAGCGAATGGACAGGCCCAGATACGCAGTATTTT.

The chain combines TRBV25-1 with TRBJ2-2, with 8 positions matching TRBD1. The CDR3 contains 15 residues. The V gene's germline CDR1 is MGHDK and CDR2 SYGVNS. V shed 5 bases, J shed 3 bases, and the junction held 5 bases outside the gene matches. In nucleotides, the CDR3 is TGTGCCAGCAGTTTTGCGGACAGGGACACCGGGGAGCTGTTTTTT. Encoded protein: CASSFADRDTGELFF.

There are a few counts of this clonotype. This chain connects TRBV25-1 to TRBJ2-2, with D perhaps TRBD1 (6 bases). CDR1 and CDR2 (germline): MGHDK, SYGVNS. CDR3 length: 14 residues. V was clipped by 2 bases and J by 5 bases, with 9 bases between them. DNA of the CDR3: TGTGCCAGCAGTGAACAGGGGCGGACCGGGGAGCTGTTTTTT. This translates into CASSEQGRTGELFF.

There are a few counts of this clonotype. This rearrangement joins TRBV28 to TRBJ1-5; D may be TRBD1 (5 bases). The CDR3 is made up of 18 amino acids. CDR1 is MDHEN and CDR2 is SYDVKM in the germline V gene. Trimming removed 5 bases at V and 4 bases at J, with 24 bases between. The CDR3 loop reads CASSASGWQAEGNQPQHF. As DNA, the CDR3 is TGTGCCAGCAGTGCCTCAGGGTGGCAGGCCGAGGGAAATCAGCCCCAGCATTTT.

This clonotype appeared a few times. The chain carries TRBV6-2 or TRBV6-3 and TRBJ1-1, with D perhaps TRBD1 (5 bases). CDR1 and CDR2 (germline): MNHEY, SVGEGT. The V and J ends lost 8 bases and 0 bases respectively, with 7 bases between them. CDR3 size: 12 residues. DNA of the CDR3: TGTGCCAGCGCCAGGGTGAACACTGAAGCTTTCTTT. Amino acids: CASARVNTEAFF.